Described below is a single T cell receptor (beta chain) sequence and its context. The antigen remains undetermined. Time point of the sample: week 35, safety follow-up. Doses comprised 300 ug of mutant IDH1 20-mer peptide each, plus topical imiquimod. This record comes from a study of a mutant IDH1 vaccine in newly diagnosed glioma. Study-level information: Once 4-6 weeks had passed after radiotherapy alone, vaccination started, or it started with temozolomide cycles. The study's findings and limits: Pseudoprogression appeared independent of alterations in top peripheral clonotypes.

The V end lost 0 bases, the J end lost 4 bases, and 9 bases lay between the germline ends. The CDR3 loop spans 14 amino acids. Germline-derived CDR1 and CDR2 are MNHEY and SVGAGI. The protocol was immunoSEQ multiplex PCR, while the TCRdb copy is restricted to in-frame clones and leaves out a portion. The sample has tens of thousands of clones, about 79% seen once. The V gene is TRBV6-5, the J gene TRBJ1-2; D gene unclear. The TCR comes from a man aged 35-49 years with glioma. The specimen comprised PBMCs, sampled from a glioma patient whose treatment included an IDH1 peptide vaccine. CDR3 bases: TGTGCCAGCAGTTACTCCCAGACTGGCTATGGCTACACCTTC. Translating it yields CASSYSQTGYGYTF.